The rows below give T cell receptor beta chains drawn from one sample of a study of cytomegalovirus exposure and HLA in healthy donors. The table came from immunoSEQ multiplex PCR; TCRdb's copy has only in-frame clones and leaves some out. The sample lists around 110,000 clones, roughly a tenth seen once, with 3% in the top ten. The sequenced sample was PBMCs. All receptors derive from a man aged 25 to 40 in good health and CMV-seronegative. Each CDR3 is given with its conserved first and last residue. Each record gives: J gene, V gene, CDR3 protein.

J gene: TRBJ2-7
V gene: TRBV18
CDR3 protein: CASSLSTASYEQYF

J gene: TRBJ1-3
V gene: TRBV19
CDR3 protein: CASRPSLGSGNTIYF

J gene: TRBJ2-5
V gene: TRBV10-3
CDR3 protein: CATSDTGGTQYF

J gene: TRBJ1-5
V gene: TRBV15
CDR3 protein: CATSYQSNQPQHF

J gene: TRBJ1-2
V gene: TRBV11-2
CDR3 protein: CASSLVLAGGSGYTF

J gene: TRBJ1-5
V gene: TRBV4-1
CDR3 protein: CASSSGQGVRSNQPQHF

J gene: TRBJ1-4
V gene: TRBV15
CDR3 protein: CATSSLPDRSEKLFF

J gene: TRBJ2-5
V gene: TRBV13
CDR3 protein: CASSLFPETQYF

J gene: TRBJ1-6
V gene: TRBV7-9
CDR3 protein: CASSLAGGNSPLHF

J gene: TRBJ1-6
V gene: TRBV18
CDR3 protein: CASSLQSGHHDSPLHF

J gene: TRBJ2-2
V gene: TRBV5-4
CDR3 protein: CASSPGGAAQNTGGLFF

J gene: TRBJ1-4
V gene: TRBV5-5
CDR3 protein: CASSFLGQANEKLFF

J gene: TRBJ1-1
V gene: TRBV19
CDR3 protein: CASSSPRTGRTYTEAFF

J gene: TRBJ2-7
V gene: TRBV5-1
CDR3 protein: CASSFGYEQYF

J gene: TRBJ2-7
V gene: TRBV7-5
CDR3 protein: CARSFSEQYF

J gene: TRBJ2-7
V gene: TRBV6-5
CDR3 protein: CASSSGTSGRSEQYF